These 8 T cell receptor beta chains were sequenced from one sample in a study of identifying expanded T cells in peripheral blood. Assay: immunoSEQ multiplex PCR; the TCRdb copy retains only in-frame clones and omits some. The table lists around 100,000 clones, around 89% of them singletons. Sequences were obtained from blood. The receptors were gathered from a person aged 18 to 69 in good health.

This clone appeared a single time. The chain carries TRBV6-4 and TRBJ2-1, with 10 positions matching TRBD1. CDR1 and CDR2 (germline): MRHNA, SNTAGT. The CDR3 has 15 amino acids. The V segment lost 0 bases and the J segment 7 bases; nucleotides outside the gene matches: 3. In nucleotides, the CDR3 is TGTGCCAGCAGTGACTCGGGACAGGGGTCGAATGAGCAGTTCTTC. It yields the protein CASSDSGQGSNEQFF.

The chain employs TRBV27 and TRBJ2-7; D is possibly TRBD1 (6 bases). Trimming removed 3 bases at V and 2 bases at J, with 11 bases between. Germline V CDR1 and CDR2: MNHEY, SMNVEV (reference sequence). This CDR3 has 14 residues. The CDR3 is CASSFGGGPYEQYF. CDR3 bases: TGTGCCAGCAGTTTTGGGGGCGGTCCCTACGAGCAGTACTTC.

A note on this clone: The sample holds other DNA sequences that translate to the same CDR3. The chain has TRBV5-6 and TRBJ2-7, with 8 bases aligning to TRBD1. The J segment lost 4 bases and the V segment lost 0 bases, leaving 3 bases of the junction unmatched. The CDR3 has 14 amino acids. Germline CDR1 is SGHDT and CDR2 is YYEEEE. The CDR3 reads CASSLGTGTYEQYF. CDR3 nucleotide sequence: TGTGCCAGCAGCTTGGGGACAGGGACGTACGAGCAGTACTTC.

The gene calls are TRBV9 and TRBJ2-1, with TRBD2 matching 8 bases. J was trimmed by 8 bases and V by 3 bases; bases with no gene match: 10. The CDR3 has 15 amino acids. The germline V gene encodes CDR1 SGDLS and CDR2 YYNGEE. CDR3 sequence reads: CASSAYPGGADEQFF. The DNA for the CDR3 is TGTGCCAGCAGCGCCTACCCCGGGGGGGCCGATGAGCAGTTCTTC.

The rearrangement joins TRBV9 to TRBJ2-5; 9 bases align to TRBD2. The germline gives CDR1 SGDLS, CDR2 YYNGEE. V was pared by 0 bases and J by 5 bases, with 2 bases of the junction left unmatched. This CDR3 has 14 residues. Written as DNA, the CDR3 is TGTGCCAGCAGCGTAGATCTAGCGGGGGAGACCCAGTACTTC. This translates into CASSVDLAGETQYF.

The gene calls are TRBV11-3 and TRBJ1-1; D is ambiguous. Trimming left V 1 base short and J 5 bases short, with 8 bases between. Germline values: CDR1 SGHNT, CDR2 YENEEA. This CDR3 contains 13 residues. The CDR3 DNA follows: TGTGCCAGCAGCTTAGCTAGCGGGACTGAAGCTTTCTTT. This translates into CASSLASGTEAFF.

This clone was seen only once. The CDR3 bases are TGTGCCAGTACCGGGGCTGACTCTGGAAACACCATATATTTT. Translation: CASTGADSGNTIYF. V is TRBV19 and J is TRBJ1-3; maybe TRBD1 (5 bases). The CDR3 length is 14 residues. Germline V gene data show CDR1 as LNHDA and CDR2 as SQIVND (reference sequence). V was cut by 7 bases and J by 0 bases, with 10 bases left in between.

The genes are TRBV29-1 and TRBJ1-1; D might be TRBD1 (6 bases). Germline CDR1 is SQVTM and CDR2 is ANQGSEA. This CDR3 is 14 amino acids long. Between the trimmed V and J ends, which lost 2 bases and 1 base, there was a span of 11 bases. The DNA of the CDR3 is TGCAGCGTTGAAAGGGGGGACTGGAACACTGAAGCTTTCTTT. Translation gives CSVERGDWNTEAFF.